These 10 T cell receptor beta chains were all obtained from the same sample, sequenced in a study of blood T cell repertoires in COVID-19. TCRdb's table, derived via immunoSEQ multiplex PCR, lists solely in-frame clones and lacks some. Of 250,000 to 300,000 clones in the sample, approximately 89% are singletons; the top ten hold roughly 2.9%. Sequenced input: PBMCs or T cells enriched from blood (not recorded which). These receptor sequences come from a woman between 50 and 59 years old who had been exposed to COVID-19.

The V call is TRBV27, the J call TRBJ1-5, with D possibly being TRBD1 (6 bases). CDR1 is MNHEY, CDR2 SMNVEV, per germline (reference sequence). The CDR3 length is 14 residues. V lost 7 bases to trimming and J lost 2 bases, with 12 bases between them. The CDR3 bases are TGTGCCAGCACCCTTAGACAGGGCAATCAGCCCCAGCATTTT. Amino acids: CASTLRQGNQPQHF.

The V and J genes are TRBV19 and TRBJ2-7; 10 bases match TRBD2. Trimming took 7 bases from V and 6 from J; bases not matched to a gene: 15. The CDR3 is made up of 16 amino acids. Germline lookup yields CDR1 LNHDA and CDR2 SQIVND (reference sequence). CDR3 coding DNA: TGTGCCAGTACAGGGACTAGCGTGAAGGCAGGCTCCGAGCAGTACTTC. Protein sequence: CASTGTSVKAGSEQYF.

The chain links TRBV5-6 to TRBJ1-2; perhaps TRBD1 as D (6 bases). Trimming removed 0 bases at V and 7 bases at J, with 10 bases between. The germline gives CDR1 SGHDT, CDR2 YYEEEE. The CDR3 is made up of 13 amino acids. The CDR3 bases are TGTGCCAGCAGCTTGGACAGGGTGGTTGGCTACACCTTC. Translation: CASSLDRVVGYTF. The whole variable domain, filled in from reference TRBV5-6 and TRBJ1-2, reads DAGVTQSPTHLIKTRGQQVTLRCSPKSGHDTVSWYQQALGQGPQFIFQYYEEEERQRGNFPDRFSGHQFPNYSSELNVNALLLGDSALYLCASSLDRVVGYTFGSGTRLTVV.

The CDR3 DNA reads as TGTGCCAGCAGTGGTACAACCGCGCAGTTCTTC. Amino acid sequence: CASSGTTAQFF. The genes are TRBV25-1 and TRBJ2-1; D remains unclear. CDR1 MGHDK and CDR2 SYGVNS come from the germline V gene. There are 11 residues in the CDR3. Trimming shortened V by 4 bases and J by 12 bases, and 10 bases separated the two germline ends. Full variable domain (missing parts from reference TRBV25-1 and TRBJ2-1): EADIYQTPRYLVIGTGKKITLECSQTMGHDKMYWYQQDPGMELHLIHYSYGVNSTEKGDLSSESTVSRIRTEHFPLTLESARPSHTSQYLCASSGTTAQFFGPGTRLTVL.

This chain connects TRBV9 to TRBJ1-6, with D uncertain. V lost 0 bases and J 1 base, leaving 5 bases between the germline ends. The length of the CDR3 is 15 residues. CDR1 is SGDLS, CDR2 YYNGEE, per germline. The DNA of the CDR3 is TGTGCCAGCAGCGTAGGAGGATCCTATAATTCACCCCTCCACTTT. This sequence encodes CASSVGGSYNSPLHF.

The chain joins TRBV10-3 to TRBJ1-5; 9 nucleotides align to TRBD1. Germline CDR1 and CDR2: ENHRY and SYGVKD. V was pared by 11 bases and J by 7 bases, with 15 bases of the junction left unmatched. The CDR3 contains 15 residues. The chain's CDR3 is CAAATGQGPLQPQHF. CDR3 coding DNA: TGTGCCGCGGCAACGGGACAGGGACCCCTCCAGCCCCAGCATTTT.

The rearrangement links TRBV27 to TRBJ2-7; a possible D gene is TRBD1 (7 bases). Trimming removed 1 base from V and 3 bases from J, with 16 bases in between. This CDR3 is 16 amino acids long. Germline CDR1 reads MNHEY; CDR2 reads SMNVEV (reference sequence). CDR3 sequence (DNA): TGTGCCAGCAGTTTATTGGCAGGGGGGTCCTTCTACGAGCAGTACTTC. Translation gives CASSLLAGGSFYEQYF.

The rearrangement joins TRBV20-1 to TRBJ2-3, with 14 bases fitting TRBD2. The trim removed 3 bases at V and 8 bases at J, leaving 7 bases unmatched. The CDR3 has 15 residues. Germline-derived CDR1 and CDR2 are DFQATT and SNEGSKA (reference sequence). The CDR3 bases are TGCAGTGCTAGTCCGACTAGCGGGGGGGCCGCTACGCAGTATTTT. Amino acids: CSASPTSGGAATQYF.

The chain uses TRBV11-2 and TRBJ1-2, with a tentative D call TRBD1 (6 bases). Germline values: CDR1 SGHAT, CDR2 FQNNGV. The CDR3 has 12 amino acids. The germline V and J ends were trimmed by 5 bases and 7 bases, with 11 bases remaining between them. The CDR3 spells CASSPGQFGYTF. In nucleotides, the CDR3 is TGTGCCAGCAGCCCCGGACAGTTTGGCTACACCTTC.

The V and J genes are TRBV19 and TRBJ2-6; TRBD1 agrees at 7 bases. The CDR3 is 15 amino acids. Germline values: CDR1 LNHDA, CDR2 SQIVND (reference sequence). Trimming at V came to 6 bases and at J to 4 bases, leaving 6 bases not matched to a gene. The CDR3 protein is CASSLGQLGANVLTF. For the CDR3, the DNA is TGTGCCAGTAGCCTGGGACAGTTGGGGGCCAACGTCCTGACTTTC.